This TCR beta chain was observed in a study of blood T cell repertoires in COVID-19. Study summary: PBMCs, B-cell-depleted T cells, or T cells provided the cDNA or gDNA that made up the material.

Methods used by the authors: Nucleated cell counts were estimated from reference gene primer amplification. Profiling relied on immunoSEQ multiplex PCR, and the TCRdb table lists in-frame clones only, not all of them. V, J and clone size are taken as reported in that table, and D and trimming were inferred from the DNA itself. The top ten hold about 9.3% of the sample, which has around 15,000 clones, 80% to 90% seen once. The CDR3 is 15 amino acids. V was cut by 0 bases and J by 10 bases, with 14 bases left in between. Germline V gives CDR1 SGDLS, CDR2 YYNGEE. Sequencing used peripheral blood. This clonotype originated in a man at least 80 years old with acute or convalescent COVID-19. This chain joins TRBV9 and TRBJ1-6; weak D call: TRBD1 (6 bases). CDR3 region: CASSVDQGPRSPLHF. Here the CDR3 DNA reads TGTGCCAGCAGCGTAGACCAGGGGCCTAGATCACCCCTCCACTTT.